This passage covers 18 T cell receptor beta chains from one sample sequenced in a study of healthy donors' naive CD4 and CD8 T cells. Each TCR library used 450 to 600 ng of total RNA and a linear amplification protocol. TCRdb reprocessed the reads via MiXCR and lists one record per CDR3 protein. Of around 200,000 distinct CDR3 sequences listed, 65% to 75% are singletons. Sequencing input: naive CD4+ and CD8+ T cells sorted from blood, pooled from several donors. These receptor sequences come from a pool of human donors in good health; the sample pools cells from several healthy donors.

The chain couples TRBV20-1 to TRBJ1-1; D is perhaps TRBD1 (5 bases). CDR1 and CDR2 (germline): DFQATT, SNEGSKA (reference sequence). V lost 0 bases and J 4 bases, leaving 12 bases between the germline ends. The CDR3 runs to 14 residues. The CDR3 DNA follows: TGCAGTGCTAGAGATAGGGGCAGTCGCACTGAAGCTTTCTTT. Amino acids: CSARDRGSRTEAFF.

The chain couples TRBV29-1 to TRBJ2-7; D might be TRBD1 or TRBD2, each matching 5 bases. This CDR3 comprises 14 residues. Trimming cost V 6 bases and J 6 bases, with 21 bases left between them. Germline V gene lookup returns CDR1 SQVTM and CDR2 ANQGSEA. As DNA, the CDR3 is TGCAGCGTGACCGACAGCCATACTGGGGGCGAGCAGTACTTC. Protein sequence: CSVTDSHTGGEQYF.

The genes are TRBV20-1 and TRBJ2-4; no clear D gene. Germline CDR1 DFQATT, CDR2 SNEGSKA (reference sequence). The CDR3 sequence is 15 residues long. Trimming stripped 6 bases from V and 0 bases from J, with 15 bases between. CDR3 region: CSAGSTYLAKNIQYF. The CDR3 DNA reads as TGCAGTGCGGGCAGTACGTATTTAGCCAAAAACATTCAGTACTTC.

The V gene is TRBV11-2, the J gene TRBJ1-1; 12 nucleotides line up with TRBD1. This CDR3 is built from 15 residues. Germline V gene sequence: CDR1 SGHAT, CDR2 FQNNGV. With 5 bases clipped from V and 5 bases from J, the junction kept 6 bases outside the gene matches. The CDR3 DNA sequence: TGTGCCAGCAGCGAGGGACAGGGGGCTTATACTGAAGCTTTCTTT. The encoded protein is CASSEGQGAYTEAFF.

The chain uses TRBV6-5 and TRBJ2-7, with 8 bases aligning to TRBD1. Germline assignment: CDR1 MNHEY and CDR2 SVGAGI. The V gene end was trimmed by 3 bases and the J gene end by 7 bases; junction bases not matched to a gene: 11. The CDR3 consists of 15 residues. The CDR3 DNA is TGTGCCAGCAGTTATGGGACAGGCGCGTATCTGGAGCAGTACTTC. Translation: CASSYGTGAYLEQYF.

The chain joins TRBV30 to TRBJ1-5, with D perhaps matching TRBD1 (6 bases). Trimming cost V 0 bases and J 5 bases, with 8 bases left between them. Germline V CDR1 and CDR2: GTSNPN, SVGIG (reference sequence). The length of the CDR3 is 13 residues. The CDR3 is CAWSVGGYQPQHF. CDR3 DNA sequence: TGTGCCTGGAGTGTAGGGGGTTATCAGCCCCAGCATTTT.

The chain has TRBV28 and TRBJ1-6; tentatively, D is TRBD1 (6 bases). V lost 1 base and J 6 bases, leaving 13 bases between the germline ends. The CDR3 contains 16 residues. CDR1 and CDR2 (germline): MDHEN, SYDVKM. This CDR3 is CASSLSGGIGNSPLHF. Written as DNA, the CDR3 is TGTGCCAGCAGTTTATCGGGGGGCATCGGTAATTCACCCCTCCACTTT.

This rearrangement joins TRBV5-1 to TRBJ1-1; no clear D gene. Trimming removed 2 bases from V and 6 bases from J, with 11 bases in between. The V gene's germline CDR1 is SGHRS and CDR2 YFSETQ. This CDR3 spans 13 amino acids. The DNA of the CDR3 is TGCGCCAGCAGCTTTAGGGAGGACTCTGAAGCTTTCTTT. Its translation is CASSFREDSEAFF.

The gene calls are TRBV6-5 and TRBJ2-3, with 8 bases matching TRBD1. Looked up from germline, CDR1 is MNHEY and CDR2 is SVGAGI. J was trimmed by 1 base and V by 6 bases; bases with no gene match: 9. CDR3 size: 16 residues. CDR3 DNA: TGTGCCAGCAGCCTAGTTTCAGGGGGCCGCACAGATACGCAGTATTTT. Translating gives CASSLVSGGRTDTQYF.

A few counts support this clonotype. The chain recombines TRBV29-1 with TRBJ2-7; 11 positions agree with TRBD2. Looked up from germline, CDR1 is SQVTM and CDR2 is ANQGSEA. The CDR3 covers 15 residues. V trimming: 4 bases; J trimming: 5 bases; junction bases outside the gene matches: 10. The CDR3 region is CSVATSGRGPDEQYF. Here the CDR3 DNA reads TGCAGCGTTGCAACTAGCGGGAGAGGTCCCGACGAGCAGTACTTC.

This clonotype was seen only a few times. The chain has TRBV10-3 and TRBJ1-2, with TRBD1 as a possible D gene (5 bases). CDR1 and CDR2 (germline): ENHRY, SYGVKD. This CDR3 has 14 residues. V shed 6 bases and J shed 4 bases, with 15 bases lying between them. The CDR3 spells CAIRREGTPYGYTF. In DNA, the CDR3 is TGTGCCATCAGGAGAGAAGGGACTCCCTATGGCTACACCTTC.

The chain joins TRBV6-5 to TRBJ2-1; 7 nucleotides line up with TRBD1. Germline loops: CDR1 MNHEY, CDR2 SVGAGI. Unmatched junction bases numbered 15, after V lost 7 bases and J lost 0 bases. CDR3 length: 18 residues. CDR3 nucleotides: TGTGCCAGCACTAACGACCGGGACAGATCTCTCTCCTACAATGAGCAGTTCTTC. Protein product: CASTNDRDRSLSYNEQFF.

The chain is built from TRBV10-3 and TRBJ2-7; TRBD1 matches at 7 bases. Germline assignment: CDR1 ENHRY and CDR2 SYGVKD. The CDR3 covers 14 residues. Trimming took 7 bases from V and 5 from J; bases not matched to a gene: 11. As DNA, the CDR3 is TGTGCCATCACGATAAGCCAGGGGGACAACGAGCAGTACTTC. Protein: CAITISQGDNEQYF.

Of note for this clonotype: The junction and the germline gene differ at one end; a read error may be behind it. The V gene is TRBV11-3, the J gene TRBJ1-1; no firm D call. CDR1 and CDR2 from the germline V gene are SGHNT and YENEEA. The CDR3 runs 13 residues. CDR3 DNA: TGTGCCAGCAGCACAAGCCTGAACACCGAAGCTTTCTTT. Protein: CASSTSLNTEAFF. Drawing the rest from reference TRBV11-3 and TRBJ1-1, the complete variable domain is EAGVVQSPRYKIIEKKQPVAFWCNPISGHNTLYWYLQNLGQGPELLIRYENEEAVDDSQLPKDRFSAERLKGVDSTLKIQPAELGDSAVYLCASSTSLNTEAFFGQGTRLTVV.

This rearrangement joins TRBV6-2 or TRBV6-3 to TRBJ1-2; D ambiguous. Germline V gene data show CDR1 as MNHEY and CDR2 as SVGEGT. The CDR3 spans 16 residues. The germline V and J ends were trimmed by 4 bases and 3 bases, with 18 bases remaining between them. Written as DNA, the CDR3 is TGTGCCAGCAGTTCCCCTCCCGGAGCGTACGACTATGGCTACACCTTC. Its translation is CASSSPPGAYDYGYTF.

The rearrangement links TRBV20-1 to TRBJ2-7; TRBD2 matches 7 bases. Germline trimming cut 3 bases from V and 2 bases from J; bases unmatched to any gene: 7. Germline CDR1 is DFQATT and CDR2 is SNEGSKA (reference sequence). The CDR3 is 14 amino acids. The CDR3 nucleotides are TGCAGTGCTAGGATTAGCGGGCTTACCTACGAGCAGTACTTC. Translation gives CSARISGLTYEQYF.

The V gene is TRBV4-2, the J gene TRBJ2-7; the D gene is possibly TRBD2 (5 bases). The CDR3 consists of 15 residues. The V end lost 3 bases, the J end lost 1 base, and 13 bases lay between the germline ends. Germline CDR1 reads LGHNA; CDR2 reads YNFKEQ. CDR3 in amino acids: CASSHSSSGSYEQYF. The DNA for the CDR3 is TGTGCCAGCAGCCACTCTAGCTCTGGGTCCTACGAGCAGTACTTC.

The chain joins TRBV29-1 to TRBJ1-2, with D uncertain. The CDR3 has 12 residues. In germline, CDR1 is SQVTM, CDR2 ANQGSEA. The CDR3 region is CTGLLGNYGYTF. The CDR3 DNA is TGCACCGGTCTCTTGGGAAACTATGGCTACACCTTC.